A selection of T cell receptor beta chains follows, all from one sample in a study of T cell repertoires in cytomegalovirus infection. TCRdb ran MiXCR on the reads and lists one entry per CDR3 protein. The profile shows around 200,000 distinct CDR3 sequences, roughly 17% of them singletons. Sequencing was carried out using CD8+ T cells from PBMCs. These receptors were taken from a human donor in good health (CMV status not recorded). Some clones in this sample may be carry-over from other donors' samples. CDR3s include the opening cysteine and the closing phenylalanine or tryptophan. A D gene is named only where the DNA matches it firmly. Clone size is given for some rows only: seen once, a few or many times, or a class if the clone is expanded.

abundance	j_gene	d_gene	v_gene	CDR3nt	CDR3aa
NA	TRBJ2-1	TRBD2	TRBV7-7	TGTGCCAGCAGCTTGAACAGCGGGGATGCCTACAATGAGCAGTTCTTC	CASSLNSGDAYNEQFF
NA	TRBJ1-1	NA	TRBV7-2	TGTGCCAGCAGCTCCCCCCGGGAGAAGAACACTGAAGCTTTCTTT	CASSSPREKNTEAFF
few	TRBJ1-1	TRBD1	TRBV7-9	TGTGCCAGCAGCTCTGTCGGGACAGGGGTGAACACTGAAGCTTTCTTT	CASSSVGTGVNTEAFF
NA	TRBJ2-3	NA	TRBV13	TGTGCCAGCAGCTGGGGTTCGGGTGATACGCAGTATTTT	CASSWGSGDTQYF
NA	TRBJ2-1	NA	TRBV7-9	TGTGCCAGCAGCGTGAGGAGCAGTTATGAGCAGTTCTTC	CASSVRSSYEQFF
NA	TRBJ2-7	TRBD2	TRBV10-3	TGTGCCATCAGCCCGACCGGGACTAGCGGCTACGAGCAGTACTTC	CAISPTGTSGYEQYF
few	TRBJ1-3	TRBD1	TRBV29-1	TGCAGCGTCAGGACAGGATCTGGAAACACCATATATTTT	CSVRTGSGNTIYF
few	TRBJ1-2	NA	TRBV15	TGTGCCACCAGCTCCCAGGGATTTAACTATGGCTACACCTTC	CATSSQGFNYGYTF
few	TRBJ2-1	NA	TRBV11-2	TGTGCCAGCAGCTCCCCACTTTACAATGAGCAGTTCTTC	CASSSPLYNEQFF
few	TRBJ2-3	NA	TRBV2	TGTGCCAGCAGTGAAGAGGACGCATCTAGCACAGATACGCAGTATTTT	CASSEEDASSTDTQYF
few	TRBJ1-5	NA	TRBV28	TGTGCCAGCAGTTGGGTCGCGGCCAGCTCTTCCCAGCCCCAGCATTTT	CASSWVAASSSQPQHF
NA	TRBJ1-3	NA	TRBV7-2	TGTGCCAGCAGCTTAGCGCTAGGGAGTTCTGGAAACACCATATATTTT	CASSLALGSSGNTIYF
many	TRBJ2-7	TRBD1	TRBV7-8	TGTGCCAGCAGCTCCCCGACAGGGAACGAGCAGTACTTC	CASSSPTGNEQYF
few	TRBJ1-5	TRBD1	TRBV7-2	TGTGCCAGCAGCTCCAGGGGGGGCAATTGGGGGAGGGATCAGCCCCAGCATTTT	CASSSRGGNWGRDQPQHF
NA	TRBJ2-2	NA	TRBV6-4	TGTGCCAGCAGTGACGGGTACACCGGGGAGCTGTTTTTT	CASSDGYTGELFF